This TCR beta chain was documented in a study of beta chain features in type 1 diabetes. Expressed TCRB transcripts were sequenced, since all the RNA that had been isolated was reverse transcribed. TCRdb's copy holds only in-frame clones and misses some; the assay was immunoSEQ multiplex PCR. The sample consists of about 260,000 clones, about 63% of them appearing once. Trimming took 3 bases from V and 5 from J, leaving 1 base between them. CDR1 and CDR2 from the germline V gene are SNHLY and FYNNEI. The CDR3 runs to 10 residues. The receptor was isolated from a man in his thirties or forties in good health. This chain connects TRBV2 to TRBJ1-2; D uncertain. Sequencing input: naive CD4+ T cells from blood. The CDR3 region is CASSDYGYTF. DNA for the CDR3: TGTGCCAGCAGTGATTATGGCTACACCTTC.